This T cell receptor (beta chain) comes out of a study of blood T cell repertoires in COVID-19 (dated by TCRdb to 2018 to 2021). With regard to the full study: Collaborator samples came from the United States, Italy and Spain and covered acute and convalescent phases of COVID-19. HLA class I and class II types, where available, came from metadata supplied by the sample provider rather than from assay-based typing. The samples were drawn from the first 160 participants of the ongoing ImmuneRACE study and from some 1,300 subjects provided by 6 global collaborators. A freely available public database, intended as a resource for researchers studying the immune response to SARS-CoV-2, is where the repertoires were released. Subjects who had been exposed to COVID-19, were actively infected with it, or had recovered from it provided the deeply sampled blood TCRbeta repertoires that made up the dataset. The prospective study material was composed of cDNA or gDNA derived from T cells, B-cell-depleted T cells, or PBMCs. Sample metadata almost always included a de-identified subject ID, COVID-19 status, age in years and sex.

Collaborating institutions collected whole blood in K2EDTA tubes following their own protocols. For TCRbeta analysis, collaborators shipped samples as frozen whole blood, isolated PBMCs, or DNA extracted from either of those sample types. As regards this clone: This receptor's antigen is unknown. No clone much larger than this one lies a single base away; base qualities are absent.

Overall results and qualifications from the work: How much clinical and demographic metadata was included differed by source and by participant, and the metadata was provided uncurated.

The germline V gene gives CDR1 as MDHEN and CDR2 as SYDVKM. The junction carries 11 bases between V and J, which are trimmed by 7 bases and 1 base respectively. Taken from cysteine to phenylalanine, the CDR3 has 14 residues. Only the CDR3 portion is preserved as DNA: 42 bases, with reading frame beginning at the first base. The immunoSEQ Assay, a bias-controlled multiplex PCR, was used to amplify TCRbeta CDR3 regions from genomic DNA. The original methods were these. The number of nucleated cells in each sample was estimated from the amplification of reference gene primers within the assay. To quantify the absolute abundance of each unique TCRbeta CDR3 rearrangement, sequence reads were collapsed and filtered. For each sample, productive Simpson clonality was calculated as the square root of Simpson's diversity index across productive rearrangements. The table was pulled from immuneACCESS by TCRdb, which kept in-frame rearrangements only. Such tables lose some clones; where checked, under half of the loss comes from unresolved V genes, and the rest has no known cause. V and J calls and clone size follow that table, whereas D and trimming were derived from the DNA. Recorded for this sample are approximately 290,000 clones; 80% to 90% of them occurred a single time. Together, the top ten hold around 0.8% of the sample.

The sequencing sample was made of peripheral blood. The chain employs TRBV28 and TRBJ2-1, with a tentative D gene TRBD1 over 5 matching bases. This clonotype was obtained from a man aged 25-45 years with acute or convalescent COVID-19. The DNA sequence is TGTGCCAGCAAGGGGCAGGAGTCCTACAATGAGCAGTTCTTC. Its protein is CASKGQESYNEQFF.